This is a list of T cell receptor beta chains from one sample in a study of blood T cell repertoires in COVID-19. The method was immunoSEQ multiplex PCR; TCRdb's version includes in-frame clones alone and lacks a portion of them. This table has 110,000 or so clones, more than 80% appearing once. The sequencing input was peripheral blood. The receptors were gathered from a woman between 50 and 59 years old with acute or convalescent COVID-19. The CDR3 runs from the conserved cysteine through the conserved F or W.

len: 14; v_gene: TRBV9; j_gene: TRBJ1-2; CDR3aa: CASSVDTGGYGYTF
len: 13; v_gene: TRBV12-3/TRBV12-4; j_gene: TRBJ2-1; CDR3aa: CASSLDLGQKQFF
len: 16; v_gene: TRBV4-1; j_gene: TRBJ1-2; CDR3aa: CASSQVPGHPRDGYTF
len: 14; v_gene: TRBV18; j_gene: TRBJ1-4; CDR3aa: CSSSTDRGEEKLFF
len: 14; v_gene: TRBV30; j_gene: TRBJ1-2; CDR3aa: CAWNTGTGRYGYTF
len: 15; v_gene: TRBV9; j_gene: TRBJ2-5; CDR3aa: CASSPRTGGIETQYF
len: 14; v_gene: TRBV19; j_gene: TRBJ1-5; CDR3aa: CASNIGQSNQPQHF
len: 14; v_gene: TRBV5-4; j_gene: TRBJ2-1; CDR3aa: CASSSGQGYNEQFF
len: 15; v_gene: TRBV7-2; j_gene: TRBJ1-6; CDR3aa: CASSPPDRHHSPLHF
len: 16; v_gene: TRBV5-1; j_gene: TRBJ1-6; CDR3aa: CASSLGTDTYNSPLHF
len: 14; v_gene: TRBV7-2; j_gene: TRBJ2-1; CDR3aa: CASSSDRRGNEQFF
len: 18; v_gene: TRBV15; j_gene: TRBJ2-7; CDR3aa: CATSRVQLGGIKDYEQYF
len: 17; v_gene: TRBV28; j_gene: TRBJ2-7; CDR3aa: CASSLLREEGLGYEQYF
len: 16; v_gene: TRBV6-5; j_gene: TRBJ1-2; CDR3aa: CASSYSSMGGYKGYTF
len: 13; v_gene: TRBV2; j_gene: TRBJ1-1; CDR3aa: CASIEGADTEAFF
len: 14; v_gene: TRBV2; j_gene: TRBJ1-1; CDR3aa: CASRSGGGIGEAFF
len: 15; v_gene: TRBV24-1; j_gene: TRBJ1-5; CDR3aa: CATSDPTESNQPQHF
len: 14; v_gene: TRBV5-1; j_gene: TRBJ2-7; CDR3aa: CASSFRLSSYEQYF
len: 15; v_gene: TRBV5-4; j_gene: TRBJ1-1; CDR3aa: CASSLEDRANTEAFF
len: 14; v_gene: TRBV13; j_gene: TRBJ2-7; CDR3aa: CASRRRQGSYEQYF
len: 16; v_gene: TRBV9; j_gene: TRBJ2-7; CDR3aa: CASSVAGQGGVYEQYF
len: 15; v_gene: TRBV2; j_gene: TRBJ1-4; CDR3aa: CASSEGGQGREKLFF
len: 14; v_gene: TRBV2; j_gene: TRBJ2-5; CDR3aa: CASSQGRGGETQYF
len: 16; v_gene: TRBV9; j_gene: TRBJ1-2; CDR3aa: CASSLGGGLLNYGYTF
len: 15; v_gene: TRBV5-1; j_gene: TRBJ2-1; CDR3aa: CASSLMASGDNEQFF
len: 14; v_gene: TRBV27; j_gene: TRBJ2-3; CDR3aa: CASSLSLGGHTQYF
len: 15; v_gene: TRBV11-2; j_gene: TRBJ2-5; CDR3aa: CASSPPGTRRETQYF
len: 18; v_gene: TRBV6-2/TRBV6-3; j_gene: TRBJ2-1; CDR3aa: CASSYYGTAGGSYNEQFF
len: 19; v_gene: TRBV6-2/TRBV6-3; j_gene: TRBJ2-1; CDR3aa: CASSYRLAGVYSSYNEQFF
len: 15; v_gene: TRBV3-1/TRBV3-2; j_gene: TRBJ2-1; CDR3aa: CASSQAPTSGRAPFF
len: 14; v_gene: TRBV28; j_gene: TRBJ1-1; CDR3aa: CASSLGGESTEAFF
len: 14; v_gene: TRBV18; j_gene: TRBJ1-1; CDR3aa: CASSQTGGVNEAFF
len: 14; v_gene: TRBV4-2; j_gene: TRBJ1-3; CDR3aa: CASSQENRGNTIYF